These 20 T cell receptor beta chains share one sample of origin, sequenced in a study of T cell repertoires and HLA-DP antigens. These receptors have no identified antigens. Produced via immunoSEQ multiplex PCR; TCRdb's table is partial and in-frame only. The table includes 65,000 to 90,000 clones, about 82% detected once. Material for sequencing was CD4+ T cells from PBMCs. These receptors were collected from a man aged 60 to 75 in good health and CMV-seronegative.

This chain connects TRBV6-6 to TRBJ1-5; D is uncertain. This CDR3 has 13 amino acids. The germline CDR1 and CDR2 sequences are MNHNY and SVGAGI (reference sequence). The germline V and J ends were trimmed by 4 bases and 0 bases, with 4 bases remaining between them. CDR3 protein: CASSFNSNQPQHF. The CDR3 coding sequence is TGTGCCAGCAGTTTTAATAGCAATCAGCCCCAGCATTTT.

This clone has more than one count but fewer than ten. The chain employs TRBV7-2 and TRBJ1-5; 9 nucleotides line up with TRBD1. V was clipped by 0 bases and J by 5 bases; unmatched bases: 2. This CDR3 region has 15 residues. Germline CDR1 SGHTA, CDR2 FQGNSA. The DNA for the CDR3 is TGTGCCAGCAGCTTAGCACAGGGGGCTCATCAGCCCCAGCATTTT. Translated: CASSLAQGAHQPQHF.

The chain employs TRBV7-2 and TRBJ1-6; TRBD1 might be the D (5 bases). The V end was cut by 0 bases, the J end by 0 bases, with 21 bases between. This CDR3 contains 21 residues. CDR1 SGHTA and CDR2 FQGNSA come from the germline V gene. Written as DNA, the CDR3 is TGTGCCAGCAGCTTAGCCCTTCCCAGTACGGGGCGCAGCTCCTATAATTCACCCCTCCACTTT. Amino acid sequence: CASSLALPSTGRSSYNSPLHF.

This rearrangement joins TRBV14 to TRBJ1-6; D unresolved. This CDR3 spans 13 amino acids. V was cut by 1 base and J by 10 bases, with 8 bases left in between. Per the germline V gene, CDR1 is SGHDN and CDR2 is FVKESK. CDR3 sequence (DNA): TGTGCCAGCAGCCAAGTTACTGGATCACCCCTCCACTTT. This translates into CASSQVTGSPLHF.

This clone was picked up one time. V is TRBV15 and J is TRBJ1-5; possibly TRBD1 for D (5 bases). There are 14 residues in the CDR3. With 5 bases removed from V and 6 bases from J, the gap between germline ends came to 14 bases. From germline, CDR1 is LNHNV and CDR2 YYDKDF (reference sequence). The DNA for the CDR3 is TGTGCCACCAGCGCCATGGGGGTGGGTCAGCCCCAGCATTTT. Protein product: CATSAMGVGQPQHF.

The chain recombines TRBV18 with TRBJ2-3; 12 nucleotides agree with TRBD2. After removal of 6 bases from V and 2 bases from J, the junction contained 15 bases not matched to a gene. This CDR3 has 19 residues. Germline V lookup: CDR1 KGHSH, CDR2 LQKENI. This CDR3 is CASSPSSGTSGYTTDTQYF. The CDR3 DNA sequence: TGTGCCAGCTCGCCTAGCAGCGGGACTAGCGGGTACACCACAGATACGCAGTATTTT.

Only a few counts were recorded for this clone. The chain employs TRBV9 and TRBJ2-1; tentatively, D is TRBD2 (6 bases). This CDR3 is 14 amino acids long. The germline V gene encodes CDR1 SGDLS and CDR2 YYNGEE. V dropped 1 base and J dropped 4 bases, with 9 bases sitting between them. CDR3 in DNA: TGTGCCAGCAGCGTATCGGGAGAATACAATGAGCAGTTCTTC. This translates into CASSVSGEYNEQFF.

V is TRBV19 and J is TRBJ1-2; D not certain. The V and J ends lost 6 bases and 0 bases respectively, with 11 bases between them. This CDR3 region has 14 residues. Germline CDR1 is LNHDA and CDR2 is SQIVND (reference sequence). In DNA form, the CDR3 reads TGTGCCAGTAGGATATCCCAAACTAACTATGGCTACACCTTC. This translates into CASRISQTNYGYTF.

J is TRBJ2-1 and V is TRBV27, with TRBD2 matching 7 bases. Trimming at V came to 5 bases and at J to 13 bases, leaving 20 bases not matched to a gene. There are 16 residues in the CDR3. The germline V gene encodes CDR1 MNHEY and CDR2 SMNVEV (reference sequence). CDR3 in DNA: TGTGCCAGCAGTCCCCCAAGGTCCCTGGAAAGCGGGGTTCAGTTCTTC. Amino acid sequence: CASSPPRSLESGVQFF.

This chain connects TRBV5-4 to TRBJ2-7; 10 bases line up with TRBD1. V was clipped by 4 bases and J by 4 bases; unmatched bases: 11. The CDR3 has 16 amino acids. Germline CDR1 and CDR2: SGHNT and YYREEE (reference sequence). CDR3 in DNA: TGTGCCAGCAGCCCGATGGACAGGGGGAATCGGTACGAGCAGTACTTC. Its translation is CASSPMDRGNRYEQYF.

CDR3: CSASGGLAYEQYF. In DNA, the CDR3 is TGCAGCGCCTCAGGGGGTTTGGCCTACGAGCAGTACTTC. V usage is TRBV29-1 and J usage is TRBJ2-7; 7 bases are shared with TRBD1. Germline CDR1 SQVTM, CDR2 ANQGSEA. V shed 7 bases and J 2 bases; nucleotides not matched to a gene: 8. The CDR3 runs 13 residues.

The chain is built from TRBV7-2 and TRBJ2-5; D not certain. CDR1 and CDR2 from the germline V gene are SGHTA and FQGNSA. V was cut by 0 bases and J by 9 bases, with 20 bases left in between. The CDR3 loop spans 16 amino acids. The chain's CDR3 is CASSLAFGPAPGPQYF. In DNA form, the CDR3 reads TGTGCCAGCAGCTTAGCGTTTGGGCCAGCCCCTGGGCCCCAGTACTTC.

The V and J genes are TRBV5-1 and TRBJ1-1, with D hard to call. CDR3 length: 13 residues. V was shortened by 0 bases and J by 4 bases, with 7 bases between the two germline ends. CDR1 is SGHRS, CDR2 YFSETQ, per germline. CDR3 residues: CASSLELSTEAFF. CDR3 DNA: TGCGCCAGCAGCTTGGAGTTAAGCACTGAAGCTTTCTTT.

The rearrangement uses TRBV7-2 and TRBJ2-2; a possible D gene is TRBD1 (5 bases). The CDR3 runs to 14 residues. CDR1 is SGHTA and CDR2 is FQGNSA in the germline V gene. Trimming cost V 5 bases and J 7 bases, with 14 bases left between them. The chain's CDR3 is CASSKGYLNGELFF. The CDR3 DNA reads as TGTGCCAGCAGCAAGGGGTACCTCAACGGGGAGCTGTTTTTT.

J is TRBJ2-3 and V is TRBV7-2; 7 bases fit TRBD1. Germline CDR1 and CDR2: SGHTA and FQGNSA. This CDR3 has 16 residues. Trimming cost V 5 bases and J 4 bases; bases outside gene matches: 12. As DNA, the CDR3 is TGTGCCAGCAGCCCCGGCTACAGGGGAAGGGCAGATACGCAGTATTTT. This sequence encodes CASSPGYRGRADTQYF.

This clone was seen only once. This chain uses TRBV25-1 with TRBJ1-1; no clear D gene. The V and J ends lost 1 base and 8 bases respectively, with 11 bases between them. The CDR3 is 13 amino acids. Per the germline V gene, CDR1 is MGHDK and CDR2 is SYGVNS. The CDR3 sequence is CASSELGGREAFF. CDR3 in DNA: TGTGCCAGCAGTGAATTGGGTGGACGCGAAGCTTTCTTT.

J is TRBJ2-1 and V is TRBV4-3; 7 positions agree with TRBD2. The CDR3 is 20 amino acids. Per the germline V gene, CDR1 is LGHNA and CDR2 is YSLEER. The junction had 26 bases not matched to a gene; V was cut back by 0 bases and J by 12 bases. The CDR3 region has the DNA TGCGCCAGCAGCCAAGACCCCCCCTATGATTTGGGAGGGGCGGTATCTGGGCAGTTCTTC. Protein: CASSQDPPYDLGGAVSGQFF.

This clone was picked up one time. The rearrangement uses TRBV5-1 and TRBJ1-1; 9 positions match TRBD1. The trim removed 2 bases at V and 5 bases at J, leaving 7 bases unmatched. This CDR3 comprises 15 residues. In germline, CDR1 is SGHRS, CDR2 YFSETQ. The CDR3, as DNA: TGCGCCAGCAGCTTACAGGGGGCTGTAGGGACTGAAGCTTTCTTT. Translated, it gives CASSLQGAVGTEAFF.

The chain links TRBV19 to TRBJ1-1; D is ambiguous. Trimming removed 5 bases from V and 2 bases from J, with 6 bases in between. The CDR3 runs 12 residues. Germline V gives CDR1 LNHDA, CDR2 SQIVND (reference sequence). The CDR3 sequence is CASSYVNTEAFF. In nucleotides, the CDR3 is TGTGCCAGTAGTTATGTAAACACTGAAGCTTTCTTT.

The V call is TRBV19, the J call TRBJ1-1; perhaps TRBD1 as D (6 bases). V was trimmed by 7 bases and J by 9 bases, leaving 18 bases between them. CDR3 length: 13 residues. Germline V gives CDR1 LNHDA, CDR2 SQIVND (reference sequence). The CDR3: CASTQGGGSQAFF. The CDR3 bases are TGTGCCAGTACCCAAGGGGGGGGATCACAAGCTTTCTTT.